This entry describes one T cell receptor (beta chain). The data belong to a study of shared clonotypes between healthy human individuals. Method: immunoSEQ multiplex PCR; TCRdb's copy keeps in-frame clones and lacks some. The sample consists of under 1,100,000 clones, more than 60% of them appearing once. This CDR3 spans 15 amino acids. Between the trimmed V and J ends, which lost 1 base and 3 bases, there was a span of 12 bases. Germline CDR1 reads LGHNA; CDR2 reads YSLEER. Sequences were obtained from memory CD4+ T cells sorted from blood. Subset of the sample: CD45RA-negative fraction. The gene calls are TRBV4-3 and TRBJ1-2; no definite D call. This receptor was identified in a man aged 18 to 30 in good health. This CDR3 is CASSQGIRADYGYTF. In DNA, the CDR3 is TGCGCCAGCAGCCAAGGGATCCGGGCCGACTATGGCTACACCTTC.